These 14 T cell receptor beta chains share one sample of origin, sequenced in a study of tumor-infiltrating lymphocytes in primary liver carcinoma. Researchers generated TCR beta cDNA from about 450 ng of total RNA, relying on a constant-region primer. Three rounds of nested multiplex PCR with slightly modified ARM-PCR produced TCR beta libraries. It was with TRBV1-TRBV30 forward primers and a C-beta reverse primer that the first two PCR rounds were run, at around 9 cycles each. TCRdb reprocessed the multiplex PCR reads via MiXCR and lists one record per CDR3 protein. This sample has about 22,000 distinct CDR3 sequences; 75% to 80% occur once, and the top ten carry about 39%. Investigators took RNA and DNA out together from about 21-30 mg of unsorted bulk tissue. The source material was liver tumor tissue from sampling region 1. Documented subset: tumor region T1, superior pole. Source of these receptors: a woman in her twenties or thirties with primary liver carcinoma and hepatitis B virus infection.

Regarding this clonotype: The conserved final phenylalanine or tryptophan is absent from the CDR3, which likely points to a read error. The CDR3 reads CASKFPREETQYS. The DNA for the CDR3 is TGTGCCAGCAAATTCCCGCGGGAAGAGACCCAGTACTCC. This chain uses TRBV5-4 with TRBJ2-5, with D perhaps matching TRBD2 (5 bases). The germline V gene encodes CDR1 SGHNT and CDR2 YYREEE (reference sequence). Trimming removed 6 bases at V and 3 bases at J, with 12 bases between. The CDR3 runs to 13 residues.

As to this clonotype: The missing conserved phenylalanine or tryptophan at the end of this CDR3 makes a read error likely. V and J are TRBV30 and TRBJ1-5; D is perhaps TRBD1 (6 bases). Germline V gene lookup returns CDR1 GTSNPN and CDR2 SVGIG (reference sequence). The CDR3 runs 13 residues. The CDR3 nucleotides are TGTACCTGGAGTCCAGGGGCTGGAGGGCCCCAGCATCTT. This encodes CTWSPGAGGPQHL.

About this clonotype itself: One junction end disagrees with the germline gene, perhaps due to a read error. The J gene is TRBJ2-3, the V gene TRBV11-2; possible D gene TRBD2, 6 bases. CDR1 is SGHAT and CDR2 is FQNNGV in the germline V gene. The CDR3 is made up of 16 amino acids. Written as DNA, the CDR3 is TGTGCCAGCAGCTTAGAGTGGCGGGGTAGGGCACATACACAGTATTTT. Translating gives CASSLEWRGRAHTQYF.

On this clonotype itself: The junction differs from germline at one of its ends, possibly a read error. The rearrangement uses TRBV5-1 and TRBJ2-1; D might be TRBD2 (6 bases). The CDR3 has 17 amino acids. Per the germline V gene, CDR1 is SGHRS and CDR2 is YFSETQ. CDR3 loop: CASSRGAGYSTYNEQFF. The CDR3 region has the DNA TGCGCCAGCAGCCGGGGCGCGGGATACTCAACCTACAATGAGCAGTTTTTC.

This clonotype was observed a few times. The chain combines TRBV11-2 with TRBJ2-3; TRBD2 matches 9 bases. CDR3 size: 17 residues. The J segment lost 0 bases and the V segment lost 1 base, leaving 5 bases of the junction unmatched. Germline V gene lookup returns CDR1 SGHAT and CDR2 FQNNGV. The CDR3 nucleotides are TGTGCCAGCAGCTTAGGTATAACTAGCGGGAGCACAGATACGCAGTATTTT. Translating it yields CASSLGITSGSTDTQYF.

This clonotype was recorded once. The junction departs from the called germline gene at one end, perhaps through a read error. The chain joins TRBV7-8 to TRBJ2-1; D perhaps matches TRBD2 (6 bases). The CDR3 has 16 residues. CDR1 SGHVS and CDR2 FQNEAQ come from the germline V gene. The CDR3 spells CSSTLIPGLADNEQFF. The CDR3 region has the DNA TGTTCCAGCACCTTAATCCCGGGACTGGCGGACAATGAGCAGTTCTTC.

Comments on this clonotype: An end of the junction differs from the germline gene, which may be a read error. The CDR3 region is CAWSILPGELFF. Here the CDR3 DNA reads TGTGCCTGGAGTATACTTCCCGGGGAGTTGTTTTTT. The chain carries TRBV30 and TRBJ2-2, with a possible D match to TRBD2 (5 bases). The CDR3 runs 12 residues. CDR1 is GTSNPN, CDR2 SVGIG, per germline (reference sequence).

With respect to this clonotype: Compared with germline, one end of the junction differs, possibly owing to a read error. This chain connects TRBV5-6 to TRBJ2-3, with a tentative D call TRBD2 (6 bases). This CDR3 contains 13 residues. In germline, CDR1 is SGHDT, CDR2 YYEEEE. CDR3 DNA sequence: TGTGCCAGCAGCTTGGGGACGGGGGATACGCAGTGTTTT. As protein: CASSLGTGDTQCF.

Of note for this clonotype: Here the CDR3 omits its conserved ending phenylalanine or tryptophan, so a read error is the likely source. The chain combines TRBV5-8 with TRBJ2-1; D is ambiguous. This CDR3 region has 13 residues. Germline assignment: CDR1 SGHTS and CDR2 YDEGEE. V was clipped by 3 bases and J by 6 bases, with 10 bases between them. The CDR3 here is CASSSRPANEQFL. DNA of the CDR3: TGTGCCAGCAGCTCCCGACCAGCCAATGAGCAGTTCTTG.

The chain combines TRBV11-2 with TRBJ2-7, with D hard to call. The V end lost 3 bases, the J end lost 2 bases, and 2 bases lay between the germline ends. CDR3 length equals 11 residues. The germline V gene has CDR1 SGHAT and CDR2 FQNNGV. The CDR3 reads CASSFAYEQYF. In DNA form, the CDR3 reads TGTGCCAGCAGCTTCGCCTACGAGCAGTACTTC.

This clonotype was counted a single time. The CDR3: CASSLSLAGNEQFF. CDR3 DNA: TGTGCCAGCAGTTTATCCCTAGCTGGGAATGAGCAGTTCTTC. The rearrangement joins TRBV28 to TRBJ2-1, with D possibly TRBD2 on 5 matching bases. Germline V gene data show CDR1 as MDHEN and CDR2 as SYDVKM. V dropped 1 base and J dropped 7 bases, with 11 bases sitting between them. The CDR3 sequence is 14 residues long.

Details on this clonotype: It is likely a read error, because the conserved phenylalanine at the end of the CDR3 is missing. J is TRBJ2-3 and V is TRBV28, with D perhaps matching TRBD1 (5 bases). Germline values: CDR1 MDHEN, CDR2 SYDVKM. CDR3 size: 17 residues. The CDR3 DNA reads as TGTGCTAGCAGTTTTGACAGTATGAGGTGGGGCACAGACACACAGTATTAT. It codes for CASSFDSMRWGTDTQYY.

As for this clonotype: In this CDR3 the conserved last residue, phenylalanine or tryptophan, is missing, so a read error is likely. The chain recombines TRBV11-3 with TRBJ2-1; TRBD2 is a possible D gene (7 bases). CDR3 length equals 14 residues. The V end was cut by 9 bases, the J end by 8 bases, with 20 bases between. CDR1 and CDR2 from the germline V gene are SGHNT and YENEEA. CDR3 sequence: CARSRLGGGYEQFL. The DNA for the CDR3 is TGTGCCAGAAGCCGACTAGGGGGGGGGTATGAGCAGTTCCTC.

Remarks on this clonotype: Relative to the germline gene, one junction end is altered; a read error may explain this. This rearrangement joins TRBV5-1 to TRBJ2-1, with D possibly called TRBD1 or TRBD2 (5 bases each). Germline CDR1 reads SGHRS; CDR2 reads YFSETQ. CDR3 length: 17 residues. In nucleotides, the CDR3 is TGCGCCAGCAGCTGGGGCACGGGATACTCAACCTACAATGAGCAATTCTTC. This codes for CASSWGTGYSTYNEQFF.